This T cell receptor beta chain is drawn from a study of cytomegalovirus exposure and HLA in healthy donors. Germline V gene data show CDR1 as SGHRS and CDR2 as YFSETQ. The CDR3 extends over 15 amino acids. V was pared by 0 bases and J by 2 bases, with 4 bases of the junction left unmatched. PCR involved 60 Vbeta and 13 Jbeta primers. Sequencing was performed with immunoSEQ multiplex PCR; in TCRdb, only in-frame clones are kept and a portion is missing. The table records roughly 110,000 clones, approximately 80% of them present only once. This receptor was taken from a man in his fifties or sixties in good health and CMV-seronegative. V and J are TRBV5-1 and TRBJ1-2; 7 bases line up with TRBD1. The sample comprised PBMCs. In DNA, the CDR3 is TGCGCCAGCAGCTTGGCCAGGGGGGTAAACTATGGCTACACCTTC. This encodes CASSLARGVNYGYTF.